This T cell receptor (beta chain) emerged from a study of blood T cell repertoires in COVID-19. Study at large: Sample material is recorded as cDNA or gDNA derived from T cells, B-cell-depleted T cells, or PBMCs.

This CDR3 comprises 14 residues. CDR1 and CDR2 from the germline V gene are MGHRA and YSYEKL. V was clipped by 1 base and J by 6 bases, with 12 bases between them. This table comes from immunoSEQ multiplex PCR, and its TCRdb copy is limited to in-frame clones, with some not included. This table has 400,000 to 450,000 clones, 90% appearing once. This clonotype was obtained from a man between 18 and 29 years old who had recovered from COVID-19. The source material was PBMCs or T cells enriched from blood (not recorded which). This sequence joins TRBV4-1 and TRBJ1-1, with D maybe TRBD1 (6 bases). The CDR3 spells CASSQGQGLSEAFF. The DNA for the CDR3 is TGCGCCAGCAGCCAAGGTCAGGGGCTCTCTGAAGCTTTCTTT.